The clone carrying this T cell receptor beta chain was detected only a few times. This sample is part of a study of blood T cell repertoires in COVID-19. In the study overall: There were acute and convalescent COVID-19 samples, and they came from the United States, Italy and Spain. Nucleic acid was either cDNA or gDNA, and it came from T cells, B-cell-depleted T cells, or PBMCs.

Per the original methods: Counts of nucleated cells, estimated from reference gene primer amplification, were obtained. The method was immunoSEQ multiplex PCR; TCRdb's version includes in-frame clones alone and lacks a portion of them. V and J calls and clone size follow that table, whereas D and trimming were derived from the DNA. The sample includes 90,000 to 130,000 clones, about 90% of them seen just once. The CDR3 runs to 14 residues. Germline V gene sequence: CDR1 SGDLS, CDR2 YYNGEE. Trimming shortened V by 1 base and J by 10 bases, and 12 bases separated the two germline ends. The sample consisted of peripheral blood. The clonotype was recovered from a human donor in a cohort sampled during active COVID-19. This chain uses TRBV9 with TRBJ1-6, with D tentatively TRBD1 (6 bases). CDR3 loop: CASSVSTDRSPLHF. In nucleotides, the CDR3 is TGTGCCAGCAGCGTATCAACCGACAGGTCACCCCTCCACTTT.